This passage covers 11 T cell receptor beta chains from one sample sequenced in a study of T cell responses to AZD1222 COVID-19 vaccine. Data came from immunoSEQ multiplex PCR; TCRdb stores just in-frame clones and leaves some out. The sample has more than 95,000 clones, 89% seen once. This specimen was peripheral blood, taken on day 0 of AZD1222 vaccination. The source of these receptors is an adult in good health.

This clone was recorded a few times. The V gene is TRBV7-2, the J gene TRBJ2-7; the match to TRBD1 covers 9 bases. Germline V gene lookup returns CDR1 SGHTA and CDR2 FQGNSA. Trimming removed 1 base from V and 0 bases from J; junction bases left unmatched: 10. The CDR3 has 18 residues. CDR3 DNA sequence: TGTGCCAGCAGCTTAGATGGTTTGGGGACAGGGTACTCCTACGAGCAGTACTTC. Protein: CASSLDGLGTGYSYEQYF.

The DNA for the CDR3 is TGTGCCAGCAGCTTGGGGGCAGGGGGCTCCTACAATGAGCAGTTCTTC. Amino acid sequence: CASSLGAGGSYNEQFF. The rearrangement links TRBV7-6 to TRBJ2-1; 7 bases align to TRBD1. The J segment lost 0 bases and the V segment lost 3 bases, leaving 5 bases of the junction unmatched. The CDR3 covers 16 residues. Germline values: CDR1 SGHVS, CDR2 FNYEAQ.

This clone was picked up one time. The chain couples TRBV19 to TRBJ2-7; 11 bases agree with TRBD2. This CDR3 is 15 amino acids long. Germline V lookup: CDR1 LNHDA, CDR2 SQIVND (reference sequence). V trimming: 8 bases; J trimming: 4 bases; junction bases outside the gene matches: 10. This CDR3 reads CASADPGTSGYEQYF. The CDR3 DNA is TGTGCCAGTGCAGACCCCGGGACTAGCGGATACGAGCAGTACTTC.

The gene calls are TRBV5-1 and TRBJ2-4; no clear D. There are 14 residues in the CDR3. Germline V lookup: CDR1 SGHRS, CDR2 YFSETQ. The V gene lost 0 bases and the J gene lost 5 bases, with 9 bases spanning the gap. For the CDR3, the DNA is TGCGCCAGCAGCTTGGGAAGTTCGGAAAACATTCAGTACTTC. This translates into CASSLGSSENIQYF.

The rearrangement uses TRBV6-5 and TRBJ1-1; tentative D call: TRBD1 (5 bases). Germline V gives CDR1 MNHEY, CDR2 SVGAGI. The CDR3 extends over 11 amino acids. V lost 5 bases and J lost 10, with 11 bases in between. CDR3 in amino acids: CASSSGTGAFF. The CDR3 DNA is TGTGCCAGCAGTAGCGGGACGGGAGCTTTCTTT.

In DNA, the CDR3 is TGTGCCAGCAAGAAGGAGCACTACACCTTC. Protein product: CASKKEHYTF. V is TRBV28 and J is TRBJ1-2; D is unclear. Germline CDR1 and CDR2: MDHEN and SYDVKM. V lost 7 bases, J lost 10 bases, and 10 bases lay in between. CDR3 length equals 10 residues.

The genes are TRBV12-2 and TRBJ2-1. TRBV12-2 is a pseudogene segment. The CDR3 contains 17 residues. The CDR3 coding sequence is TGTGCAAGTCGCTCGACTAGTGGGGGGCCCCCCTACAATGAGCAGTTCTTC. Its translation is CASRSTSGGPPYNEQFF.

The chain combines TRBV7-6 with TRBJ2-3; D unresolved. The V gene lost 1 base and the J gene lost 9 bases, with 20 bases spanning the gap. Germline CDR1 SGHVS, CDR2 FNYEAQ. This CDR3 spans 16 amino acids. CDR3 nucleotides: TGTGCCAGCAGCTTAGAGGTAGGGCTCACCGCTTCGACGCAGTATTTT. This codes for CASSLEVGLTASTQYF.

The J gene is TRBJ1-1, the V gene TRBV28, with 10 bases that match TRBD1. From germline, CDR1 is MDHEN and CDR2 SYDVKM. This CDR3 has 13 residues. Unmatched junction bases numbered 7, after V lost 7 bases and J lost 8 bases. The chain's CDR3 is CASNGQGDIEAFF. The CDR3, as DNA: TGTGCCAGCAACGGACAGGGGGATATCGAAGCTTTCTTT.

The gene calls are TRBV18 and TRBJ2-5; D remains ambiguous. V was trimmed by 1 base and J by 5 bases, leaving 8 bases between them. CDR1 is KGHSH and CDR2 is LQKENI in the germline V gene. This CDR3 is built from 13 residues. The CDR3 loop reads CASSPQTRETQYF. The CDR3 bases are TGTGCCAGCTCACCACAAACTCGCGAGACCCAGTACTTC.

The rearrangement uses TRBV27 and TRBJ2-5, with 10 nucleotides matching TRBD2. The germline V gene has CDR1 MNHEY and CDR2 SMNVEV (reference sequence). The CDR3 has 17 amino acids. V trimming: 6 bases; J trimming: 7 bases; junction bases outside the gene matches: 17. The CDR3 reads CASSPGPGTSVPWTQYF. DNA of the CDR3: TGTGCCAGCAGCCCAGGTCCTGGGACTAGCGTACCTTGGACCCAGTACTTC.